This TCR beta chain came from a study of early T cells in non-severe SARS-CoV-2 infection. Whole-study context: With bulk RNA from unsorted whole blood as input, sequencing yielded unpaired chains. Findings of the study overall: Sequences matched to VDJdb favored anti-spike CD8 responses, while private and CD4 specificities were missed.

cDNA molecules, individually, were tagged with unique molecular identifiers. One entry per CDR3 protein, called by TCRdb with MiXCR from the 5' RACE reads. The sample carries tens of thousands of distinct CDR3 sequences, about 5.2% recorded once. V lost 5 bases to trimming and J lost 13 bases; unmatched junction nucleotides: 4. Germline lookup yields CDR1 SGHTA and CDR2 FQGNSA. The CDR3 is 12 amino acids. As concerns this clonotype: Its antigen is not identified.

This TCR came from an adult who was a healthcare worker with PCR-confirmed SARS-CoV-2 infection or an uninfected control (not recorded which). Sequenced input: whole blood. V usage is TRBV7-2 and J usage is TRBJ2-1; 11 bases are shared with TRBD2. The DNA of the CDR3 is TGTGCCAGCAGCAAGGGACTAGCGGAACAGTTCTTC. Its translation: CASSKGLAEQFF.